The 21 T cell receptor beta chains reported below all come from one sample, sequenced in a study of blood T cell repertoires in COVID-19. TCRdb keeps only in-frame clones here, not all; method: immunoSEQ multiplex PCR. In the table there are some 200,000 clones, 90% to 95% of which are singletons. The sample consisted of peripheral blood. The receptors originated from a man younger than 45 with COVID-19, enrolled during active disease.

The table lists this clone with a count of one. The chain has TRBV4-1 and TRBJ2-1, with 8 bases matching TRBD2. The germline gives CDR1 MGHRA, CDR2 YSYEKL. The CDR3 has 15 residues. V lost 6 bases to trimming and J lost 9 bases; unmatched junction nucleotides: 13. As DNA, the CDR3 is TGCGCCAGCAGTCCCCCGGGGGGGTCTGGAAGTGAGCAGTTCTTC. This codes for CASSPPGGSGSEQFF.

The chain uses TRBV9 and TRBJ2-1, with 9 bases that match TRBD2. In germline, CDR1 is SGDLS, CDR2 YYNGEE. J gave up 2 bases and V 2 bases, and 5 bases lay outside the gene matches. The CDR3 is made up of 16 amino acids. The CDR3 protein is CASSVGGGAAYNEQFF. CDR3 sequence (DNA): TGTGCCAGCAGCGTCGGCGGGGGGGCCGCCTACAATGAGCAGTTCTTC.

The count of this clone is one. The chain recombines TRBV13 with TRBJ2-1, with no clear D. The CDR3 has 13 amino acids. V was shortened by 10 bases and J by 1 base, with 11 bases between the two germline ends. Germline CDR1 is PRHDT and CDR2 is FYEKMQ (reference sequence). For the CDR3, the DNA is TGTGCCAACAAGGCGGTTTCCTACAATGAGCAGTTCTTC. This encodes CANKAVSYNEQFF.

The chain links TRBV3-1 (or the pseudogene TRBV3-2) to TRBJ2-3, with 8 nucleotides matching TRBD2. CDR1 LGHDT and CDR2 YNNKEL come from the germline V gene (reference sequence). The V segment lost 0 bases and the J segment 6 bases; nucleotides outside the gene matches: 8. The CDR3 has 16 amino acids. CDR3 region: CASSQDPAGGTDTQYF. DNA for the CDR3: TGTGCCAGCAGCCAAGATCCGGCGGGGGGAACGGATACGCAGTATTTT.

The CDR3 protein is CASSFPGKYEQYF. CDR3 nucleotides: TGTGCCAGCAGCTTCCCAGGGAAATACGAGCAGTACTTC. The chain is built from TRBV13 and TRBJ2-7; D perhaps matches TRBD1 (5 bases). V lost 3 bases to trimming and J lost 4 bases, with 10 bases between them. The CDR3 is 13 residues long. Germline values: CDR1 PRHDT, CDR2 FYEKMQ (reference sequence).

This clone was seen just once. The chain links TRBV6-5 to TRBJ2-5, with D perhaps TRBD1 (7 bases). The germline V gene has CDR1 MNHEY and CDR2 SVGAGI. The CDR3 length is 15 residues. V lost 6 bases and J 5 bases, leaving 19 bases between the germline ends. The CDR3 region has the DNA TGTGCCAGCAGCAGAAAGGGGGGACAGAGGGAGACCCAGTACTTC. Protein sequence: CASSRKGGQRETQYF.

V is TRBV12-5 and J is TRBJ1-4; TRBD1 agrees at 11 bases. The J segment lost 6 bases and the V segment lost 4 bases, leaving 4 bases of the junction unmatched. The germline V gene has CDR1 LGHNT and CDR2 FRNRAP. CDR3 length equals 15 residues. The CDR3 DNA reads TGTGCTAGTGGTTCCGGGACAGGGGGGGATGAAAAACTGTTTTTT. As protein: CASGSGTGGDEKLFF.

CDR3 in amino acids: CASNQGLGTEAFF. The CDR3 bases are TGCGCCAGCAACCAGGGGCTCGGCACTGAAGCTTTCTTT. The V gene is TRBV10-1, the J gene TRBJ1-1, with D tentatively TRBD1 (6 bases). Germline V lookup: CDR1 WNHNN, CDR2 SYGVQD (reference sequence). Trimming stripped 7 bases from V and 4 bases from J, with 13 bases between. CDR3 length equals 13 residues.

The chain is built from TRBV3-1 (or the pseudogene TRBV3-2) and TRBJ1-4; 7 nucleotides align to TRBD1. V trimming: 5 bases; J trimming: 8 bases; junction bases outside the gene matches: 8. The CDR3 is 14 amino acids. Germline values: CDR1 LGHDT, CDR2 YNNKEL (reference sequence). The CDR3 region is CASSAGQQGEKLFF. In nucleotides, the CDR3 is TGTGCCAGCAGCGCGGGACAGCAGGGGGAAAAACTGTTTTTT.

V and J are TRBV6-5 and TRBJ1-3, with D hard to call. Germline-derived CDR1 and CDR2 are MNHEY and SVGAGI. The CDR3 has 15 residues. The V gene lost 6 bases and the J gene lost 2 bases, with 14 bases spanning the gap. The CDR3 bases are TGTGCCAGCAGCACCTCACGGGTCCCTGGAAACACCATATATTTT. Translation gives CASSTSRVPGNTIYF.

The J gene is TRBJ2-5, the V gene TRBV11-2; D not resolved. Trimming took 2 bases from V and 7 from J, leaving 5 bases between them. The CDR3 is made up of 11 amino acids. Germline CDR1 reads SGHAT; CDR2 reads FQNNGV. The CDR3: CASSLLRTQYF. The CDR3 DNA sequence: TGTGCCAGCAGCTTACTCCGGACCCAGTACTTC.

The chain is built from TRBV5-1 and TRBJ2-5; 9 bases are a match to TRBD2. Germline V gene data show CDR1 as SGHRS and CDR2 as YFSETQ. V trimming: 2 bases; J trimming: 2 bases; junction bases outside the gene matches: 7. The CDR3 extends over 16 amino acids. The CDR3 here is CASSLGLAGTQETQYF. For the CDR3, the DNA is TGCGCCAGCAGCTTAGGGCTAGCGGGGACGCAAGAGACCCAGTACTTC. Full variable domain (remainder filled in from reference TRBV5-1 and TRBJ2-5): KAGVTQTPRYLIKTRGQQVTLSCSPISGHRSVSWYQQTPGQGLQFLFEYFSETQRNKGNFPGRFSGRQFSNSRSEMNVSTLELGDSALYLCASSLGLAGTQETQYFGPGTRLLVL.

CDR3 coding DNA: TGTGCCAGCTCGGATGACAGCTTTCACAATGAGCAGTTCTTC. Its protein is CASSDDSFHNEQFF. The V gene is TRBV9, the J gene TRBJ2-1; D perhaps matches TRBD1 (5 bases). Germline CDR1 reads SGDLS; CDR2 reads YYNGEE. This CDR3 has 14 residues. Trimming removed 7 bases from V and 5 bases from J, with 16 bases in between. Full variable domain (outside the CDR3, taken from reference TRBV9 and TRBJ2-1): DSGVTQTPKHLITATGQRVTLRCSPRSGDLSVYWYQQSLDQGLQFLIQYYNGEERAKGNILERFSAQQFPDLHSELNLSSLELGDSALYFCASSDDSFHNEQFFGPGTRLTVL.

The genes are TRBV7-9 and TRBJ2-3; D is perhaps TRBD2 (6 bases). With 4 bases removed from V and 4 bases from J, the gap between germline ends came to 18 bases. The CDR3 length is 16 residues. Germline V lookup: CDR1 SEHNR, CDR2 FQNEAQ (reference sequence). The CDR3 DNA follows: TGTGCCAGCAGCTACCTCCCCCAGGGCGGGGCAGATACGCAGTATTTT. Translation gives CASSYLPQGGADTQYF.

Concerning this clone: Within the sample, other DNA sequences also encode this same CDR3. The V and J genes are TRBV15 and TRBJ1-2; 7 bases map to TRBD1. The germline V gene has CDR1 LNHNV and CDR2 YYDKDF (reference sequence). CDR3 length equals 16 residues. Trimming cost V 0 bases and J 1 base; bases outside gene matches: 5. As DNA, the CDR3 is TGTGCCACCAGCAGAGATTTGGCAGGGGGTAACTATGGCTACACCTTC. Protein: CATSRDLAGGNYGYTF. The entire variable domain, with the rest obtained from reference TRBV15 and TRBJ1-2, is as follows: DAMVIQNPRYQVTQFGKPVTLSCSQTLNHNVMYWYQQKSSQAPKLLFHYYDKDFNNEADTPDNFQSRRPNTSFCFLDIRSPGLGDTAMYLCATSRDLAGGNYGYTFGSGTRLTVV.

The DNA of the CDR3 is TGTGCCAGCAGGGAGACAGGACAAGAGACCCAGTACTTC. Its protein product is CASRETGQETQYF. The chain combines TRBV6-5 with TRBJ2-5; D is possibly TRBD1 (6 bases). Germline CDR1 reads MNHEY; CDR2 reads SVGAGI. Trimming left V 6 bases short and J 2 bases short, with 10 bases between. The CDR3 totals 13 residues.

V and J are TRBV5-1 and TRBJ2-3; D perhaps matches TRBD2 (6 bases). Trimming stripped 0 bases from V and 6 bases from J, with 8 bases between. The germline CDR1 and CDR2 sequences are SGHRS and YFSETQ. This CDR3 has 13 residues. The CDR3: CASSLEEGDTQYF. CDR3 coding DNA: TGCGCCAGCAGCTTGGAGGAGGGGGATACGCAGTATTTT.

CDR3 loop: CSVGRANEQFF. CDR3 DNA sequence: TGCAGCGTTGGCAGGGCGAATGAGCAGTTCTTC. The chain has TRBV29-1 and TRBJ2-1; a possible D gene is TRBD1 (5 bases). Germline CDR1 is SQVTM and CDR2 is ANQGSEA. The CDR3 sequence is 11 residues long. Trimming took off 4 bases at V and 7 bases at J, with 8 bases between the two ends.

This chain joins TRBV5-1 and TRBJ2-1; D is perhaps TRBD2 (5 bases). The germline gives CDR1 SGHRS, CDR2 YFSETQ. Trimming shortened V by 4 bases and J by 2 bases, and 7 bases separated the two germline ends. This CDR3 has 13 residues. As DNA, the CDR3 is TGCGCCAGCAGCCCCGGGACCTACAATGAGCAGTTCTTC. It specifies CASSPGTYNEQFF.

The chain employs TRBV5-1 and TRBJ2-1, with 9 bases that match TRBD1. Germline trimming cut 9 bases from V and 1 base from J; bases unmatched to any gene: 8. This CDR3 has 15 amino acids. Germline CDR1 is SGHRS and CDR2 is YFSETQ. The CDR3 sequence is CATSPGTGSYNEQFF. DNA of the CDR3: TGCGCCACCTCGCCGGGGACAGGGTCCTACAATGAGCAGTTCTTC.

The chain recombines TRBV4-1 with TRBJ1-5; maybe TRBD1 (6 bases). The CDR3 length is 20 residues. Trimming took off 0 bases at V and 0 bases at J, with 21 bases between the two ends. Germline values: CDR1 MGHRA, CDR2 YSYEKL. In DNA, the CDR3 is TGCGCCAGCAGCCAAGATCCCCAACTTATAGACAGGCATAGCAATCAGCCCCAGCATTTT. It specifies CASSQDPQLIDRHSNQPQHF.